The 20 T cell receptor beta chains given below trace back to one sample, sequenced in a study of CD8 T cells in ankylosing spondylitis. Study conclusions and caveats: Characteristic, it appeared, of ankylosing spondylitis blood was a TCR beta motif of eight highly homologous variants.

TCRdb used MiXCR to reprocess the 5' RACE reads, holding one entry per CDR3 protein. The repertoire holds approximately 300,000 distinct CDR3 sequences, with 8% as singletons. These receptors' antigens are unknown. Sequences were obtained from blood, either unsorted or a sorted T cell fraction (not recorded which). The origin of the receptors is a male donor with ankylosing spondylitis.

V is TRBV20-1 and J is TRBJ2-4; perhaps TRBD2 as D (6 bases). CDR1 DFQATT and CDR2 SNEGSKA come from the germline V gene (reference sequence). Trimming pared 6 bases from V and 0 bases from J, leaving 18 bases between. This CDR3 spans 16 amino acids. The CDR3: CSAILISGLAKNIQYF. The CDR3 DNA is TGCAGTGCAATCCTCATAAGCGGGTTAGCCAAAAACATTCAGTACTTC.

This clonotype was picked up a small number of times. At one boundary the junction diverges from the germline segment, which might be a read error. The V and J genes are TRBV3-1 and TRBJ2-5; D remains ambiguous. CDR1 is LGHDT, CDR2 YNNKEL, per germline (reference sequence). The CDR3 has 9 amino acids. The CDR3 DNA is TGTGCCAGCAGCCAAGATCCCGGATTC. It specifies CASSQDPGF.

This clonotype was recorded a few times. The chain recombines TRBV29-1 with TRBJ1-2; no definite D call. The length of the CDR3 is 9 residues. In germline, CDR1 is SQVTM, CDR2 ANQGSEA. The germline V and J ends were trimmed by 6 bases and 8 bases, with 7 bases remaining between them. CDR3 protein: CSVALGYTF. The CDR3 nucleotides are TGCAGCGTCGCGCTGGGCTACACCTTC. The full variable domain, rest sourced from reference TRBV29-1 and TRBJ1-2, is SAVISQKPSRDICQRGTSLTIQCQVDSQVTMMFWYRQQPGQSLTLIATANQGSEATYESGFVIDKFPISRPNLTFSTLTVSNMSPEDSSIYLCSVALGYTFGSGTRLTVV.

DNA for the CDR3: TGTGCCAGCAGTTACAGGTCGGGCGGGAGGGGACCCTACAATGAGCAGTTCTTC. It is translated as CASSYRSGGRGPYNEQFF. This chain connects TRBV6-5 to TRBJ2-1; TRBD2 agrees at 9 bases. The CDR3 consists of 18 residues. Germline V lookup: CDR1 MNHEY, CDR2 SVGAGI. With V trimmed by 2 bases and J by 2 bases, 10 bases remained unmatched.

The gene calls are TRBV25-1 and TRBJ2-3; D might be TRBD1 (5 bases). There are 14 residues in the CDR3. Trimming cost V 1 base and J 3 bases, with 8 bases left between them. In germline, CDR1 is MGHDK, CDR2 SYGVNS. The CDR3 here is CASSECRATDTQYF. As DNA, the CDR3 is TGTGCCAGCAGTGAATGCAGGGCGACAGATACGCAGTATTTT.

The chain recombines TRBV6-5 with TRBJ2-7, with a weak D call TRBD2 (5 bases). The CDR3 length is 13 residues. From germline, CDR1 is MNHEY and CDR2 SVGAGI. Trimming stripped 0 bases from V and 6 bases from J, with 9 bases between. CDR3 region: CASSYSGRLEQYF. CDR3 nucleotide sequence: TGTGCCAGCAGTTACTCGGGGAGACTCGAGCAGTACTTC.

This clonotype occurred a few times. V usage is TRBV29-1 and J usage is TRBJ2-5; possible D gene TRBD1, 6 bases. V dropped 5 bases and J dropped 1 base, with 8 bases sitting between them. Germline CDR1 reads SQVTM; CDR2 reads ANQGSEA. This CDR3 has 12 amino acids. The CDR3 DNA reads as TGCAGCGTTCTACAGGGCCAAGAGACCCAGTACTTC. It yields the protein CSVLQGQETQYF.

This clonotype showed up just a few times. V gene TRBV20-1 combines with J gene TRBJ1-1; 7 bases match TRBD1. The CDR3 spans 12 residues. Losses at the gene ends were 5 bases for V and 7 bases for J; bases not matched to a gene: 7. Germline CDR1 and CDR2: DFQATT and SNEGSKA (reference sequence). CDR3 nucleotide sequence: TGCAGTGCTGCCAGGGGGACAAATGAAGCTTTCTTT. Its translation: CSAARGTNEAFF.

This clonotype came up a few times. The chain couples TRBV11-2 to TRBJ2-1, with 16 bases matching TRBD2. This CDR3 is 19 amino acids long. J lost 3 bases, V lost 2 bases, and 7 bases had no gene match. Germline V gene sequence: CDR1 SGHAT, CDR2 FQNNGV. The CDR3 reads CASSLWRGLAGGFYNEQFF. CDR3 bases: TGTGCCAGCAGCTTATGGCGGGGACTAGCGGGAGGGTTCTACAATGAGCAGTTCTTC.

The chain has TRBV4-2 and TRBJ1-3; 8 nucleotides agree with TRBD1. The junction had 2 bases not matched to a gene; V was cut back by 0 bases and J by 4 bases. CDR1 and CDR2 from the germline V gene are LGHNA and YNFKEQ. The CDR3 sequence is 15 residues long. This CDR3 reads CASSQEGDRGNTIYF. CDR3 nucleotide sequence: TGTGCCAGCAGCCAAGAAGGGGACAGGGGAAACACCATATATTTT.

This clonotype was observed a handful of times. V gene TRBV19 combines with J gene TRBJ1-1; 9 bases line up with TRBD1. Germline V gene lookup returns CDR1 LNHDA and CDR2 SQIVND (reference sequence). This CDR3 region has 14 residues. Trimming took 6 bases from V and 7 from J; bases not matched to a gene: 9. The CDR3 DNA reads TGTGCCAGTAGCACCGCGAGGACAGGGGTTGAAGCTTTCTTT. The encoded protein is CASSTARTGVEAFF.

V and J are TRBV6-2 or TRBV6-3 and TRBJ2-7; D perhaps matches TRBD2 (6 bases). V was pared by 6 bases and J by 5 bases, with 14 bases between. This CDR3 spans 13 amino acids. Looked up from germline, CDR1 is MNHEY and CDR2 is SVGEGT. The CDR3 spells CASSNRLANEQYF. The CDR3, as DNA: TGTGCCAGCAGCAACCGCCTAGCGAACGAGCAGTACTTC.

This clonotype occurred a few times. This chain links TRBV28 with TRBJ2-5; D uncertain. Trimming took off 11 bases at V and 6 bases at J, with 13 bases between the two ends. Looked up from germline, CDR1 is MDHEN and CDR2 is SYDVKM. The CDR3 spans 11 residues. For the CDR3, the DNA is TGTGCCTGCCGTGGCCTACAGACCCAGTACTTC. It is translated as CACRGLQTQYF.

This clonotype was counted between two and nine times. The chain's CDR3 is CVIRDRVTDTQYF. The CDR3 DNA sequence: TGTGTTATACGGGACAGGGTTACAGATACGCAGTATTTT. The genes are TRBV27 and TRBJ2-3; 9 positions agree with TRBD1. This CDR3 is 13 amino acids long. Germline V lookup: CDR1 MNHEY, CDR2 SMNVEV (reference sequence).

The rearrangement joins TRBV19 to TRBJ2-3; 12 bases map to TRBD1. This CDR3 comprises 19 residues. The ends lost 4 bases at V and 0 bases at J; junction bases unmatched: 11. CDR1 is LNHDA, CDR2 SQIVND, per germline (reference sequence). The CDR3 region is CASSNPGTGGFISTDTQYF. DNA for the CDR3: TGTGCCAGTAGTAACCCGGGGACAGGGGGCTTCATTAGCACAGATACGCAGTATTTT.

The genes are TRBV5-1 and TRBJ2-7, with a possible D match to TRBD2 (5 bases). Trimming stripped 4 bases from V and 1 base from J, with 15 bases between. Germline values: CDR1 SGHRS, CDR2 YFSETQ. This CDR3 has 15 amino acids. The CDR3, as DNA: TGCGCCAGCAGCCGGGTACTAGGCCCATCCTACGAGCAGTACTTC. Encoded protein: CASSRVLGPSYEQYF.

This clonotype was detected a few times. The chain uses TRBV27 and TRBJ1-4; D call uncertain. V was clipped by 5 bases and J by 0 bases, with 10 bases between them. CDR1 and CDR2 from the germline V gene are MNHEY and SMNVEV (reference sequence). CDR3 length equals 15 residues. CDR3 residues: CASSPPEATNEKLFF. CDR3 coding DNA: TGTGCCAGCAGTCCACCGGAAGCAACTAATGAAAAACTGTTTTTT.

The chain joins TRBV4-2 to TRBJ1-1; D is perhaps TRBD1 (6 bases). The V gene lost 0 bases and the J gene lost 7 bases, with 15 bases spanning the gap. There are 15 residues in the CDR3. Germline V gene lookup returns CDR1 LGHNA and CDR2 YNFKEQ. The CDR3 region has the DNA TGTGCCAGCAGCCAAGATGGACAGTCAAGGGATGAAGCTTTCTTT. Translation gives CASSQDGQSRDEAFF.

This clonotype came up many times. The chain couples TRBV7-3 to TRBJ1-5; D is undetermined. Germline V gene sequence: CDR1 SGHTA, CDR2 FQGTGA. Trimming cost V 8 bases and J 0 bases, with 11 bases left between them. The CDR3 has 14 residues. The CDR3 spells CASDPPHSNQPQHF. DNA for the CDR3: TGTGCCAGCGACCCTCCCCATAGCAATCAGCCCCAGCATTTT.

The sample holds many counts of this clonotype. The gene calls are TRBV2 and TRBJ1-5; D gene unclear. The CDR3 loop spans 13 amino acids. Germline lookup yields CDR1 SNHLY and CDR2 FYNNEI. V shed 7 bases and J shed 6 bases, with 13 bases lying between them. The CDR3 nucleotides are TGTGCCAGCAAGGCTGTACGGGGTCAGCCCCAGCATTTT. It yields the protein CASKAVRGQPQHF.